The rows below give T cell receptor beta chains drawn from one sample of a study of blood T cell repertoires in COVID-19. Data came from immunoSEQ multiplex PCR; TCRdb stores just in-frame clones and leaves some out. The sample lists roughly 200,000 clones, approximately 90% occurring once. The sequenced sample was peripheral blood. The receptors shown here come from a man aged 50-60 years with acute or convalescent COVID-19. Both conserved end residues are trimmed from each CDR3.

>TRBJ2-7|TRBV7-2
ASSPRQGAYEQY
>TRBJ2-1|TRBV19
ASSSLYGTSGYNEQF
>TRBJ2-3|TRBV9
ASSRRAGGTDTQY
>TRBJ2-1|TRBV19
ASTRSAARSYNEQF
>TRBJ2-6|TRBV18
ASSLGQGLTGGANVLT
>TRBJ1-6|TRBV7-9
ASSPRGGDNSPLH
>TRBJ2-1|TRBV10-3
AISDWLGTYNEQF
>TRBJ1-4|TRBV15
ATSGTVGEKLF
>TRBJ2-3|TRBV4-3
ASSQGSGGPADTQY
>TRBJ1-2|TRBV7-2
ASSLAWGANYGYT
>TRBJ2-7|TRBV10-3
AISESTRGSSYEQY
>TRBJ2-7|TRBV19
ASSMRVKGEQY
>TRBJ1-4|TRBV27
ASSFRTGEKLF
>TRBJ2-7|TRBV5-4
ASSGTSGSFDEQY
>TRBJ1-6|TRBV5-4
ASSQGGISPLH
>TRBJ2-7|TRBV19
ASSITGQSYEQY
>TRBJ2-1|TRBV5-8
ASSFGVSYNEQF
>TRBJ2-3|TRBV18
ASSPAGSTDTQY
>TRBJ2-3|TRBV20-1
SSFQGFQY
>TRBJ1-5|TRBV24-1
ATSPGLSQPQH
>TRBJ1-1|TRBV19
ASSILGGNTEAF
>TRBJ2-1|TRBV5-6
ASSSTSWSEQF
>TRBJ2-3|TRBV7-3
ASSFGTGSTDTQY
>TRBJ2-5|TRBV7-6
ASSLSSGGAFPKTQY
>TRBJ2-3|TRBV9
ASSVVAGGRDTQY
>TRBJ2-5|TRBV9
ASSVEGRALVEETQY
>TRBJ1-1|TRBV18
ASSPRTGGGTEAF
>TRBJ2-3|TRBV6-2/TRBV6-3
ASSSILGGDTDTQY
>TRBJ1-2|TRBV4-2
ASSQDPGEDGYT
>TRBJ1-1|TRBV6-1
ASSEARRINTEAF
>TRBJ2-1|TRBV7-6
ASSLEGTSGRGYNEQF
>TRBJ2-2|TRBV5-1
ASSPLGSGYTGELF
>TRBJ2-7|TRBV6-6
ASSYSGAQFYEQY